This record looks at one T cell receptor (beta chain) sequence and its context. The antigen is not known. Every donor had one or more pre-ART and two or more post-ART PBMC samples. Samples were assayed with immunoSEQ v3.0 at survey level. The protocol was immunoSEQ multiplex PCR, while the TCRdb copy is restricted to in-frame clones and leaves out a portion. The data hold about 30,000 clones, with over 90% observed a single time. The V gene end was trimmed by 5 bases and the J gene end by 2 bases; junction bases not matched to a gene: 4. CDR1 is LGHNT and CDR2 is FRNRAP in the germline V gene. The CDR3 consists of 14 residues. The source of the sample is a study of long-term antiretroviral therapy in people with HIV. Study findings and constraints: Before ART, certain clones expanded, and these dominated the repertoire at all time points. Diversity rose after ART but stayed below transplant donor controls.

This chain connects TRBV12-5 to TRBJ2-3; 7 nucleotides align to TRBD1. The sequencing used unsorted PBMCs, collected roughly 6.3 years after starting antiretroviral therapy. This sequence was found in a woman between 40 and 50 years old with HIV. The CDR3 loop reads CASGPGTVTDTQYF. As DNA, the CDR3 is TGTGCTAGTGGTCCGGGGACAGTCACAGATACGCAGTATTTT.